The clone carrying this TCR beta chain has a handful of counts. The target antigen is unknown. Next came a second PCR, run for about 7 to 12 cycles, which used a sample-barcoded 5' primer along with a J-beta primer mix. TCRdb called the 5' RACE reads again in MiXCR, with one record for every CDR3 protein. The data contain 750,000 to 950,000 distinct CDR3 sequences, around a quarter of them singletons. The data stem from a study of blood T cells in healthy people across ages. Regarding the study as a whole: The study regarded diversity estimates from one million T cells as underestimates.

This same sample was also taken into another study, of T cells of mothers and their children.

The receptor comes from a boy younger than 18 in good health. Sequencing used blood.

The CDR3 DNA reads TGCAGCGTCGGGGGGGGGCTAGGGAATGAGCAGTTCTTC. Protein product: CSVGGGLGNEQFF. This chain joins TRBV29-1 and TRBJ2-5; the match to TRBD2 covers 8 bases. Judging by the DNA end, TRBJ2-1 fits better; the J call may be wrong. Germline CDR1 reads SQVTM; CDR2 reads ANQGSEA. There are 13 residues in the CDR3.